Sequencing of this T cell receptor beta chain was carried out in a study of STAT3 mutations in large granular lymphocyte leukemia (dated by TCRdb to the late 2010s). In the study overall: In roughly half of the longitudinally sequenced T-LGLL patients, canonical activating STAT3 mutations were detected. One or more immunosuppressive therapy regimens were given to more than half of T-LGLL patients, and hematologic response was seen in about 43% of the treated patients. To reconstruct clonal hierarchy and dynamics, serial deep sequencing of TCRbeta CDR3 and STAT3 was performed in patients with T-cell large granular lymphocyte leukemia. From an initial cohort of roughly 220 LGL patients, about 19 representative T-LGLL cases were picked for longitudinal TCRbeta and STAT3 sequencing. As controls, the study also included longitudinal sequencing of a couple of patients with natural killer LGL leukemia. Patients were sequenced at 4 time points on average, with the number of samplings per patient ranging from 2 to 8. Results and caveats for the whole study, not just this receptor: At least one immunodominant TCRbeta clonotype was identified in every T-LGLL patient, and multiple immunodominant subclonotypes were identified in about half of the T-LGLL patients. Because no samples were available when a clone first appeared, clonal expansion was inferred from samplings taken at other points. Persisting codominant clonotypes in some patients meant a small but highly pathogenic clone may have been missed. In several patients, dominant TCR clone burden exceeded STAT3 mutant burden, suggesting STAT3 mutation arose secondarily within a pre-expanded clone. Linking therapy response to changes in TCR clonal burden was complicated by variable intervals between samplings and by differing treatment regimens. TCR clonotype switching after therapy was seen in about 35% of the 18 patients, with all newly emerging clones being STAT3 wild type.

The germline V gene encodes CDR1 MNHEY and CDR2 SMNVEV (reference sequence). The CDR3 numbers 18 residues from cysteine through phenylalanine. Only the CDR3 part of the read is kept: 54 bases, read in frame from the first base. The V end gives up 2 bases and the J end 11 bases, leaving 18 bases in the junction not matched to a gene. On this clone itself: The antigen it recognizes is unknown. The sample holds no much larger clone one base away, and base qualities are not on file.

TCRbeta libraries were sequenced on an Illumina MiSeq, averaging about 40,773 productive templates per sample. The immunoSEQ assay, which uses multiplex PCR amplification, was used to generate TCRbeta CDR3 libraries. In the original analysis: Following a previously defined approach, repertoire diversity was calculated, and values close to 0 point to extremely monoclonal samples. Not all clones reach the TCRdb copy of this immuneACCESS table, which keeps in-frame sequences only. Checked studies attribute under half of the gap to unresolved V genes and leave the rest unexplained. V and J calls and clone size are those listed in that table; D and trimming were worked out from the DNA. This sample holds around 17,000 clones; 84% were observed only once. Roughly 8.1% of the sample is in the top ten clones. DNA was extracted from blood mononuclear cells, with the same DNA used for both TCR and STAT3 sequencing.

The sample comprised peripheral blood mononuclear cells. The chain is encoded by TRBV27 joined to TRBJ2-3; 11 bases in between match TRBD2. The TCR was taken from a man aged 45-60 years with T-cell large granular lymphocyte leukemia. Some clones in this sample may be carry-over from other donors' samples. The age is the age at diagnosis. The CDR3 sequence is CASSLKASGGSRPGRQYF. The DNA reads as follows: TGTGCCAGCAGTTTAAAGGCTAGCGGGGGGTCCCGCCCCGGTCGGCAGTATTTT.